A single sample gave rise to the 14 T cell receptor beta chains below, sequenced in a study of blood T cell repertoires in COVID-19. Generated by immunoSEQ multiplex PCR, the TCRdb table keeps only in-frame clones and is missing some. The data contain approximately 100,000 clones, 80% to 90% of them seen just once; the ten biggest clones take up over 9.5%. Sequencing was carried out using peripheral blood. These receptors were obtained from a human donor in a cohort sampled during active COVID-19.

The gene calls are TRBV15 and TRBJ2-2, with D possibly matching TRBD2 (6 bases). The CDR3 sequence is 13 residues long. With 8 bases removed from V and 6 bases from J, the gap between germline ends came to 13 bases. Germline assignment: CDR1 LNHNV and CDR2 YYDKDF (reference sequence). The CDR3 sequence is CATGRPSSGELFF. Written as DNA, the CDR3 is TGTGCCACCGGGAGGCCGTCCTCCGGGGAGCTGTTTTTT.

The chain couples TRBV5-1 to TRBJ1-1; no clear D gene. This CDR3 is built from 16 residues. The germline V and J ends were trimmed by 0 bases and 3 bases, with 15 bases remaining between them. In germline, CDR1 is SGHRS, CDR2 YFSETQ. For the CDR3, the DNA is TGCGCCAGCAGCTTGGGAATGTCCGGTTATTACACTGAAGCTTTCTTT. This sequence encodes CASSLGMSGYYTEAFF.

The rearrangement links TRBV7-9 to TRBJ1-2; 8 bases are shared with TRBD1. Trimming removed 3 bases from V and 2 bases from J; junction bases left unmatched: 5. The CDR3 runs to 15 residues. Germline loops: CDR1 SEHNR, CDR2 FQNEAQ (reference sequence). The CDR3 loop reads CASSFTTGDNYGYTF. Written as DNA, the CDR3 is TGTGCCAGCAGCTTCACGACAGGGGACAACTATGGCTACACCTTC.

The genes are TRBV3-1 (or the pseudogene TRBV3-2) and TRBJ1-1; tentative D call: TRBD1 (5 bases). Germline CDR1 and CDR2: LGHDT and YNNKEL (reference sequence). Trimming cost V 1 base and J 7 bases, with 13 bases left between them. This CDR3 contains 14 residues. The CDR3 spells CASSQVGGDSEAFF. DNA for the CDR3: TGTGCCAGCAGCCAAGTGGGGGGGGATAGTGAAGCTTTCTTT.

This sequence joins TRBV4-3 and TRBJ2-1; 12 bases line up with TRBD2. The CDR3 extends over 17 amino acids. Germline-derived CDR1 and CDR2 are LGHNA and YSLEER. The junction had 9 bases not matched to a gene; V was cut back by 0 bases and J by 9 bases. CDR3 protein: CASSQDLGLAGFGEQFF. For the CDR3, the DNA is TGCGCCAGCAGCCAAGATTTAGGACTAGCGGGATTCGGTGAGCAGTTCTTC.

The chain combines TRBV14 with TRBJ2-7, with 7 bases aligning to TRBD1. The CDR3 totals 15 residues. J was trimmed by 4 bases and V by 0 bases; bases with no gene match: 6. From germline, CDR1 is SGHDN and CDR2 FVKESK. The CDR3 region is CASSQDGTASYEQYF. The DNA for the CDR3 is TGTGCCAGCAGCCAAGACGGGACAGCAAGTTACGAGCAGTACTTC.

J is TRBJ2-5 and V is TRBV19; no clear D. V lost 0 bases to trimming and J lost 2 bases, with 16 bases between them. The CDR3 spans 17 residues. CDR1 and CDR2 from the germline V gene are LNHDA and SQIVND (reference sequence). The CDR3 loop is CASSIEVTELTQETQYF. CDR3 DNA sequence: TGTGCCAGTAGTATAGAGGTGACGGAACTAACACAAGAGACCCAGTACTTC.

This clone was seen more than once but under ten times. V is TRBV15 and J is TRBJ2-7; TRBD2 matches at 14 bases. The CDR3 length is 15 residues. Germline V gene lookup returns CDR1 LNHNV and CDR2 YYDKDF (reference sequence). The J segment lost 6 bases and the V segment lost 3 bases, leaving 4 bases of the junction unmatched. The CDR3 here is CATSRTSGGAVEQYF. CDR3 DNA: TGTGCCACCAGCAGGACTAGCGGGGGGGCTGTCGAGCAGTACTTC.

The chain carries TRBV5-6 and TRBJ2-5; the match to TRBD2 covers 10 bases. The CDR3 runs 17 residues. Germline V CDR1 and CDR2: SGHDT, YYEEEE. V was pared by 1 base and J by 6 bases, with 12 bases of the junction left unmatched. The CDR3 sequence: CASSLSVAGGIFQTQYF. CDR3 bases: TGTGCCAGCAGCTTGTCGGTAGCGGGGGGTATATTCCAGACCCAGTACTTC. The whole variable domain, remainder taken from reference TRBV5-6 and TRBJ2-5, is DAGVTQSPTHLIKTRGQQVTLRCSPKSGHDTVSWYQQALGQGPQFIFQYYEEEERQRGNFPDRFSGHQFPNYSSELNVNALLLGDSALYLCASSLSVAGGIFQTQYFGPGTRLLVL.

This clone was seen a handful of times. The chain carries TRBV6-5 and TRBJ1-1; D is possibly TRBD1 (5 bases). This CDR3 is built from 13 residues. CDR1 is MNHEY, CDR2 SVGAGI, per germline. With 2 bases removed from V and 4 bases from J, the gap between germline ends came to 8 bases. The CDR3 region has the DNA TGTGCCAGCAGTTACAGGGGTGGCACTGAAGCTTTCTTT. It encodes CASSYRGGTEAFF.

This chain uses TRBV7-6 with TRBJ2-7, with D tentatively TRBD1 (6 bases). CDR3 length equals 14 residues. V was cut by 1 base and J by 11 bases, with 18 bases left in between. The germline gives CDR1 SGHVS, CDR2 FNYEAQ. CDR3 in amino acids: CASSLEGHRDKKYF. Written as DNA, the CDR3 is TGTGCCAGCAGCTTAGAAGGCCACCGGGACAAAAAGTACTTC. The full variable domain, completed using reference TRBV7-6 and TRBJ2-7, is GAGVSQSPRYKVTKRGQDVALRCDPISGHVSLYWYRQALGQGPEFLTYFNYEAQQDKSGLPNDRFSAERPEGSISTLTIQRTEQRDSAMYRCASSLEGHRDKKYFGPGTRLTVT.

The V and J genes are TRBV5-4 and TRBJ2-5; 8 positions match TRBD2. The junction had 10 bases not matched to a gene; V was cut back by 4 bases and J by 2 bases. Germline V lookup: CDR1 SGHNT, CDR2 YYREEE (reference sequence). CDR3 size: 16 residues. Here the CDR3 DNA reads TGTGCCAGCAGCATTCGGGGGGGGCCGTCTCAAGAGACCCAGTACTTC. As protein: CASSIRGGPSQETQYF.

The chain is built from TRBV28 and TRBJ1-1, with D perhaps matching TRBD1 (6 bases). Trimming stripped 8 bases from V and 5 bases from J, with 21 bases between. The CDR3 is made up of 15 amino acids. The germline gives CDR1 MDHEN, CDR2 SYDVKM. CDR3 in amino acids: CASCKDGQPRTEAFF. DNA for the CDR3: TGTGCCAGCTGTAAGGACGGACAGCCCCGAACTGAAGCTTTCTTT.

The chain couples TRBV2 to TRBJ2-5; 9 bases agree with TRBD2. CDR1 is SNHLY, CDR2 FYNNEI, per germline. V shed 3 bases, J shed 6 bases, and the junction held 14 bases outside the gene matches. CDR3 size: 17 residues. For the CDR3, the DNA is TGTGCCAGCAGTGACCCCGGGACTAGCCCGATTAGTAAGACCCAGTACTTC. It yields the protein CASSDPGTSPISKTQYF.